The present TCR beta chain was sequenced within a study of early stage breast cancer tumors. Study-wide context: Roughly 9.6-fold was the mean read coverage per sample.

A single count supports this clone. Antigen: not known. Method: immunoSEQ multiplex PCR; TCRdb's copy keeps in-frame clones and lacks some. The sample holds approximately 10,000 clones; roughly 60% are singletons and the top ten take 10% to 15%. The CDR3 has 12 residues. Trimming removed 4 bases from V and 10 bases from J; junction bases left unmatched: 5. Germline CDR1 is SGHNT and CDR2 is YYREEE (reference sequence). Points from the study as a whole: Functional markers like CD4, CD8 and FOXP3 were missed in bulk sequencing.

The TCR comes from a person aged 55 to 69 with breast cancer. The chain is built from TRBV5-4 and TRBJ2-1; 7 bases match TRBD2. Sequencing used breast tumor tissue. In DNA form, the CDR3 reads TGTGCCAGCAGCCCTGGACTAGACGAGCAGTTCTTC. Translation gives CASSPGLDEQFF.